A selection of T cell receptor beta chains follows, all from one sample in a study of T cell responses to AZD1222 COVID-19 vaccine. Libraries were prepared by immunoSEQ multiplex PCR; TCRdb keeps only in-frame clonotypes and omits some of them. The sample has about 170,000 clones, around nine tenths seen once. The source material was peripheral blood, sampled 28 days after the second AZD1222 dose. Receptors originate from an adult who received the AZD1222 COVID-19 vaccine. Each CDR3 is given with its conserved first and last residue. Rows give clone size only sometimes, using once, few, many, or a class for an expanded clone.

j_call v_call clone_size cdr3_aa
TRBJ2-7 TRBV10-3 NA CATRQGAHEQYF
TRBJ2-7 TRBV4-1 NA CASSPKGQTFSYEQYF
TRBJ1-4 TRBV5-1 NA CASSNLEAPEKLFF
TRBJ1-2 TRBV27 NA CASSLKGGRLSGYTF
TRBJ1-1 TRBV18 few CASSPTQGAEAFF
TRBJ1-5 TRBV10-3 NA CAISRGGQPQHF
TRBJ2-1 TRBV5-1 NA CASSLAGGSSYNEQFF
TRBJ2-7 TRBV10-3 NA CATSAPDRAYEQYF
TRBJ1-2 TRBV29-1 NA CSVASGSNYGYTF
TRBJ1-3 TRBV2 NA CASRSHLGTARRNTIYF
TRBJ1-3 TRBV10-3 NA CAISPGTGGNGNTIYF
TRBJ1-5 TRBV19 NA CASSIGRTSNQPQHF
TRBJ1-2 TRBV2 NA CASTRGYKGYTF
TRBJ1-4 TRBV9 NA CASSRTGSNEKLFF
TRBJ1-3 TRBV18 NA CASSHSAANSGNTIYF
TRBJ2-7 TRBV12-3/TRBV12-4 NA CASSGGTVLSF
TRBJ2-7 TRBV27 NA CASSPPDTQVYEQYF
TRBJ1-4 TRBV4-1 NA CASSQDREQSNEKLFF
TRBJ2-2 TRBV6-5 few CASSYFAGGAGELFF
TRBJ1-1 TRBV4-3 NA CASSPQQGTNTEAFF
TRBJ2-1 TRBV27 NA CASSLSLPRYNEQFF
TRBJ1-1 TRBV9 NA CASSSEGTLKNTEAFF
TRBJ2-5 TRBV7-6 NA CASSFWPRGAGETQYF
TRBJ2-5 TRBV2 NA CASSPDSQTQYF
TRBJ1-1 TRBV30 NA CAWTGQRNTEAFF
TRBJ1-5 TRBV19 NA CASSIGGQRLAQPQHF
TRBJ1-5 TRBV4-1 NA CASSQDSSLVTRYSNQPQHF
TRBJ1-2 TRBV5-1 NA CASSGGPGSNYGYTF
TRBJ2-7 TRBV5-1 NA CASSLDRTYEQYF
TRBJ2-7 TRBV7-8 NA CASSSLEGKAYEQYF
TRBJ2-2 TRBV10-3 NA CAISGEEYTGELFF
TRBJ2-7 TRBV10-3 NA CAIRNPGQGAVSYEQYF
TRBJ2-7 TRBV5-1 NA CASSHGTGIEQYF
TRBJ2-5 TRBV9 once CASSVNWGPQETQYF
TRBJ2-7 TRBV7-9 NA CASSLEDRGTPYEQYF
TRBJ2-3 TRBV15 once CATSRDLKDTQYF
TRBJ1-1 TRBV6-1 NA CASSGAPGRGMNTEAFF